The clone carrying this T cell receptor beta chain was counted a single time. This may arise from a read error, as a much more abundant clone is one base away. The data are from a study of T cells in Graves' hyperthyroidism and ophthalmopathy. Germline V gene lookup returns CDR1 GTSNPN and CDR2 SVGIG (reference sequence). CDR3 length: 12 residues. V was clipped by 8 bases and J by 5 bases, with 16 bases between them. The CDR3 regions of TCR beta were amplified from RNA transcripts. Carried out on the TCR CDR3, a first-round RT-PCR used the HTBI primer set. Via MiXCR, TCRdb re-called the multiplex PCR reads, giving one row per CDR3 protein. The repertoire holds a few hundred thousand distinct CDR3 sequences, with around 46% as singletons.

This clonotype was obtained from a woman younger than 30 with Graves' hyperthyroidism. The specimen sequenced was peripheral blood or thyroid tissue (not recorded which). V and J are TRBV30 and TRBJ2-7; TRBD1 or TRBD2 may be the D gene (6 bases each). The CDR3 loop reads CAGRWGAHEQYF. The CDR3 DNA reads TGTGCCGGCCGATGGGGGGCCCACGAGCAGTACTTC.